The T cell receptor (beta chain) described here comes from a study of control samples from healthy donors and cancer patients. TCRdb keeps only in-frame clones here, not all; method: immunoSEQ multiplex PCR. The data contain 150,000 to 200,000 clones, 75% to 95% of them singletons. The V end lost 2 bases, the J end lost 6 bases, and 10 bases lay between the germline ends. Per germline, CDR1 SGHNT and CDR2 YENEEA. This CDR3 is 13 amino acids long. The chain employs TRBV11-3 and TRBJ1-1, with TRBD1 as a possible D gene (5 bases). Sample: blood. This TCR was recovered from a woman in her 30s in good health. The CDR3, as DNA: TGTGCCAGCAGCTTACAGGGAGGGGCTGAAGCTTTCTTT. Its protein product is CASSLQGGAEAFF.